One sample yielded the 29 T cell receptor beta chains listed below, sequenced in a study of T cell responses to AZD1222 COVID-19 vaccine. The protocol was immunoSEQ multiplex PCR, while the TCRdb copy is restricted to in-frame clones and leaves out a portion. The sample carries over 95,000 clones, more than 85% recorded once. The source was peripheral blood, collected on day 0 of AZD1222 vaccination. These receptors were collected from an adult in good health.

CDR3 region: CASSSFRGGELFF. The CDR3 DNA reads TGTGCCAGCAGCTCTTTTAGAGGAGGGGAGCTGTTTTTT. V usage is TRBV7-8 and J usage is TRBJ2-2; D is unresolved. This CDR3 is built from 13 residues. CDR1 SGHVS and CDR2 FQNEAQ come from the germline V gene. Trimming stripped 4 bases from V and 8 bases from J, with 11 bases between. Filled out from reference TRBV7-8 and TRBJ2-2, the complete variable domain reads GAGVSQSPRYKVAKRGQDVALRCDPISGHVSLFWYQQALGQGPEFLTYFQNEAQLDKSGLPSDRFFAERPEGSVSTLKIQRTQQEDSAVYLCASSSFRGGELFFGEGSRLTVL.

V and J are TRBV28 and TRBJ2-1, with D perhaps TRBD1 or TRBD2 (5 bases each). The length of the CDR3 is 13 residues. Trimming stripped 3 bases from V and 6 bases from J, with 9 bases between. Germline V gives CDR1 MDHEN, CDR2 SYDVKM. The CDR3 reads CASSFKGTNEQFF. The DNA of the CDR3 is TGTGCCAGCAGTTTTAAGGGGACCAATGAGCAGTTCTTC.

The table lists this clone with a count of one. This chain links TRBV7-2 with TRBJ1-2, with 8 bases lining up with TRBD1. Trimming took 6 bases from V and 4 from J; bases not matched to a gene: 7. CDR3 length equals 14 residues. Germline assignment: CDR1 SGHTA and CDR2 FQGNSA. The CDR3 DNA follows: TGTGCCAGCAGACCAAAGGGGACAGGCTATGGCTACACCTTC. This gives the protein CASRPKGTGYGYTF.

The chain uses TRBV6-5 and TRBJ1-1; TRBD1 agrees at 9 bases. Germline CDR1 reads MNHEY; CDR2 reads SVGAGI. V gave up 4 bases and J gave up 4 bases; unmatched junction bases: 7. This CDR3 has 15 amino acids. The CDR3 reads CASSLARDRATEAFF. The CDR3 nucleotides read TGTGCCAGCAGTTTGGCCCGGGACAGGGCCACTGAAGCTTTCTTT.

On this clone itself: One junction end does not reproduce the germline sequence, and a read error may be involved. The V call is TRBV10-3, the J call TRBJ2-5; TRBD1 is a possible D gene (5 bases). The CDR3 is 13 amino acids. CDR1 is ENHRY and CDR2 is SYGVKD in the germline V gene. The CDR3 bases are TGTGCCATAAGTGAAGGGGTTGATGAGACCCAGTACTTC. This gives the protein CAISEGVDETQYF.

This clone was found once. The genes are TRBV7-8 and TRBJ1-1, with a weak D call TRBD1 (5 bases). The CDR3 consists of 14 residues. CDR1 is SGHVS, CDR2 FQNEAQ, per germline. V dropped 5 bases and J dropped 11 bases, with 21 bases sitting between them. As DNA, the CDR3 is TGTGCCAGCAGCCCCCCCCCTGGGACCTACGGCGCTTTCTTT. This encodes CASSPPPGTYGAFF.

The chain recombines TRBV7-3 with TRBJ2-1; D remains unclear. The length of the CDR3 is 12 residues. The V end lost 8 bases, the J end lost 7 bases, and 12 bases lay between the germline ends. Germline-derived CDR1 and CDR2 are SGHTA and FQGTGA. The DNA for the CDR3 is TGTGCCAGCGGCCTCTCTTTGAATGAGCAGTTCTTC. Encoded protein: CASGLSLNEQFF.

As for this clone: This sample includes further DNA sequences coding for the same CDR3. CDR3 nucleotide sequence: TGCGCCAGCAGCCAAGGACTAGCAGAGACCCAGTACTTC. Amino acid sequence: CASSQGLAETQYF. The chain carries TRBV4-3 and TRBJ2-5; 7 bases line up with TRBD2. The J segment lost 4 bases and the V segment lost 1 base, leaving 0 bases of the junction unmatched. Per the germline V gene, CDR1 is LGHNA and CDR2 is YSLEER. This CDR3 region has 13 residues.

V gene TRBV29-1 combines with J gene TRBJ2-2; 11 positions agree with TRBD1. This CDR3 has 15 amino acids. The junction had 6 bases not matched to a gene; V was cut back by 5 bases and J by 4 bases. CDR1 and CDR2 (germline): SQVTM, ANQGSEA. The DNA of the CDR3 is TGCAGCGTTCGTGGACAGGGGGCGAGCACCGGGGAGCTGTTTTTT. Residues: CSVRGQGASTGELFF.

The rearrangement uses TRBV6-4 and TRBJ1-6; perhaps TRBD1 as D (5 bases). This CDR3 spans 13 amino acids. CDR1 and CDR2 (germline): MRHNA, SNTAGT. V was trimmed by 8 bases and J by 8 bases, leaving 13 bases between them. The chain's CDR3 is CASHAGGHSPLHF. The CDR3 region has the DNA TGTGCCAGCCATGCCGGGGGACATTCACCCCTCCACTTT.

This clone occurred a few times. The same CDR3 arises from other DNA sequences in this sample as well. The chain uses TRBV7-2 and TRBJ2-7; D is unresolved. V was clipped by 3 bases and J by 0 bases, with 6 bases between them. The CDR3 runs to 13 residues. The germline V gene has CDR1 SGHTA and CDR2 FQGNSA. The CDR3 sequence is CASSLGYSYEQYF. For the CDR3, the DNA is TGTGCCAGCAGCTTGGGGTACTCCTACGAGCAGTACTTC.

The chain has TRBV7-2 and TRBJ1-5; TRBD1 aligns across 9 bases. V was pared by 5 bases and J by 0 bases, with 14 bases of the junction left unmatched. From germline, CDR1 is SGHTA and CDR2 FQGNSA. The CDR3 has 19 amino acids. CDR3 sequence reads: CASSPGQGHHVLSNQPQHF. CDR3 coding DNA: TGTGCCAGCAGCCCGGGACAGGGCCACCACGTGCTTAGCAATCAGCCCCAGCATTTT.

The chain combines TRBV5-1 with TRBJ1-1; no definite D call. This CDR3 spans 16 amino acids. Deletions cut 4 bases from V and 1 base from J, with 17 bases between. Per the germline V gene, CDR1 is SGHRS and CDR2 is YFSETQ. This chain's CDR3 is CASSRGSTTGNTEAFF. The CDR3 bases are TGCGCCAGCAGCCGCGGGTCGACCACCGGGAACACTGAAGCTTTCTTT.

The CDR3: CASSSPTGLNYGYTF. The CDR3 DNA reads TGTGCCAGCAGCTCCCCGACAGGGCTAAACTATGGCTACACCTTC. This rearrangement joins TRBV5-8 to TRBJ1-2; 7 bases align to TRBD1. The CDR3 runs 15 residues. The junction had 7 bases not matched to a gene; V was cut back by 3 bases and J by 2 bases. Per germline, CDR1 SGHTS and CDR2 YDEGEE.

V gene TRBV28 combines with J gene TRBJ2-7, with D perhaps given as TRBD1 or TRBD2 (5 bases each). CDR3 size: 15 residues. Germline CDR1 reads MDHEN; CDR2 reads SYDVKM. Trimming stripped 6 bases from V and 1 base from J, with 16 bases between. For the CDR3, the DNA is TGTGCCAGCAGGCCTTCCCGGGACGGGTCCTACGAGCAGTACTTC. Protein sequence: CASRPSRDGSYEQYF.

The chain is built from TRBV4-3 and TRBJ1-2; TRBD1 is a possible D gene (5 bases). V shed 3 bases and J shed 6 bases, with 17 bases lying between them. This CDR3 is 15 amino acids long. Germline assignment: CDR1 LGHNA and CDR2 YSLEER. CDR3 coding DNA: TGCGCCAGCAGCCAGGTGAAGGGGCAGATCCATGGCTACACCTTC. It yields the protein CASSQVKGQIHGYTF.

This rearrangement joins TRBV14 to TRBJ2-5; 10 nucleotides align to TRBD1. This CDR3 contains 18 residues. Germline trimming cut 4 bases from V and 0 bases from J; bases unmatched to any gene: 11. CDR1 and CDR2 from the germline V gene are SGHDN and FVKESK. The CDR3 DNA reads TGTGCCAGCAGCCTCGGGACAGGGGTCCTCCGTTACCAAGAGACCCAGTACTTC. It codes for CASSLGTGVLRYQETQYF.

V usage is TRBV30 and J usage is TRBJ1-2; TRBD1 is a possible D gene (5 bases). The V gene lost 3 bases and the J gene lost 8 bases, with 22 bases spanning the gap. In germline, CDR1 is GTSNPN, CDR2 SVGIG (reference sequence). This CDR3 has 15 residues. The CDR3: CAWSAGSSPGSGYTF. CDR3 DNA sequence: TGTGCCTGGAGCGCAGGGTCCTCCCCGGGCAGCGGCTACACCTTC.

The chain recombines TRBV7-9 with TRBJ1-3; D might be TRBD1 (6 bases). Germline assignment: CDR1 SEHNR and CDR2 FQNEAQ (reference sequence). V lost 3 bases to trimming and J lost 0 bases, with 15 bases between them. The CDR3 length is 17 residues. CDR3 protein: CASSFDFGRGSGNTIYF. CDR3 in DNA: TGTGCCAGCAGCTTCGATTTCGGCAGGGGCTCTGGAAACACCATATATTTT.

This clone was recorded only once. The rearrangement joins TRBV25-1 to TRBJ1-6; D unclear. From germline, CDR1 is MGHDK and CDR2 SYGVNS. This CDR3 contains 16 residues. V was trimmed by 7 bases and J by 5 bases, leaving 18 bases between them. CDR3 coding DNA: TGTGCCAGCATCCGGAATCGGGCAACAGATAATTCACCCCTCCACTTT. Translating it yields CASIRNRATDNSPLHF.

V usage is TRBV11-2 and J usage is TRBJ2-2; D may be TRBD2 (5 bases). V gave up 4 bases and J gave up 7 bases, with 13 bases separating them. This CDR3 contains 14 residues. Germline V gene data show CDR1 as SGHAT and CDR2 as FQNNGV. The CDR3 DNA reads TGTGCCAGCAGCTCCAGGTCCCGGGGCGGGGAGCTGTTTTTT. This translates into CASSSRSRGGELFF.

V gene TRBV9 combines with J gene TRBJ2-1; D perhaps matches TRBD2 (5 bases). CDR3 length: 14 amino acids. The V end was cut by 0 bases, the J end by 3 bases, with 7 bases between. Germline CDR1 SGDLS, CDR2 YYNGEE. CDR3 loop: CASSVGGYYNEQFF. For the CDR3, the DNA is TGTGCCAGCAGCGTAGGCGGGTACTACAATGAGCAGTTCTTC.

The J gene is TRBJ1-3, the V gene TRBV6-1; D perhaps matches TRBD1 (5 bases). The CDR3 covers 17 residues. Trimming cost V 0 bases and J 3 bases, with 15 bases left between them. From germline, CDR1 is MNHNS and CDR2 SASEGT. For the CDR3, the DNA is TGTGCCAGCAGTGAAGCGCCTGCCAGGGTTGGTGGAAACACCATATATTTT. Protein sequence: CASSEAPARVGGNTIYF.

This chain connects TRBV6-5 to TRBJ2-7; no clear D gene. The CDR3 has 13 residues. Trimming cost V 6 bases and J 3 bases, with 12 bases left between them. Looked up from germline, CDR1 is MNHEY and CDR2 is SVGAGI. Here the CDR3 DNA reads TGTGCCAGCAGGGTCGACGCAGACTACGAGCAGTACTTC. Protein: CASRVDADYEQYF.

This clone was observed a few times. The chain links TRBV2 to TRBJ2-2; D uncertain. This CDR3 is built from 12 residues. Looked up from germline, CDR1 is SNHLY and CDR2 is FYNNEI. The V end lost 8 bases, the J end lost 1 base, and 5 bases lay between the germline ends. CDR3 DNA: TGTGCCAGCCGAGGGAACACCGGGGAGCTGTTTTTT. Residues: CASRGNTGELFF.

The chain employs TRBV12-3 or TRBV12-4 and TRBJ2-2; D call uncertain. The CDR3 is 13 residues long. V shed 1 base and J shed 6 bases, with 6 bases lying between them. The CDR3 loop is CASSLEWAGELFF. In DNA, the CDR3 is TGTGCCAGCAGTTTAGAATGGGCCGGGGAGCTGTTTTTT.

This chain links TRBV5-1 with TRBJ1-1, with 9 bases matching TRBD1. Germline CDR1 SGHRS, CDR2 YFSETQ. V shed 2 bases and J 7 bases; nucleotides not matched to a gene: 3. This CDR3 is built from 13 residues. Written as DNA, the CDR3 is TGCGCCAGCAGCTTTTGGACAGGGGATGAAGCTTTCTTT. This encodes CASSFWTGDEAFF.

CDR3 DNA sequence: TGTGCCAGCAGTCATCGCCTAGCGGGGGGGAGGAACACCGGGGAGCTGTTTTTT. Translating it yields CASSHRLAGGRNTGELFF. The gene calls are TRBV5-4 and TRBJ2-2, with 12 bases that match TRBD2. The CDR3 has 18 residues. Germline V gene data show CDR1 as SGHNT and CDR2 as YYREEE (reference sequence). Trimming at V came to 5 bases and at J to 1 base, leaving 9 bases not matched to a gene.

This clone was seen more than once but under ten times. The CDR3 sequence is CASSAKASYEQYF. The CDR3 DNA is TGTGCCAGCAGCGCCAAGGCCTCCTACGAGCAGTACTTC. This chain links TRBV7-3 with TRBJ2-7; no reliable D call. V lost 5 bases, J lost 0 bases, and 8 bases lay in between. Germline V gene lookup returns CDR1 SGHTA and CDR2 FQGTGA. The CDR3 consists of 13 residues.